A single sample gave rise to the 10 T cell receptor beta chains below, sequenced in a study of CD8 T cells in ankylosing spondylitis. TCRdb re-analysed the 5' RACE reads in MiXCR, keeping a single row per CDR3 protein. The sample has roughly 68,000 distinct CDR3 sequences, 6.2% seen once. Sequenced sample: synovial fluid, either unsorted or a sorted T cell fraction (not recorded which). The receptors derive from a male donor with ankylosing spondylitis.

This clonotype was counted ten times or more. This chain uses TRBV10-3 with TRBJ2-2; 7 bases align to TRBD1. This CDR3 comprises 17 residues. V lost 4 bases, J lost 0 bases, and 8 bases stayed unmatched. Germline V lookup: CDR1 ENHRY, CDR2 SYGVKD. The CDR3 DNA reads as TGTGCCATCAGTGTGGTAGTAGGGGGCGCGAACACCGGGGAGCTGTTTTTT. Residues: CAISVVVGGANTGELFF.

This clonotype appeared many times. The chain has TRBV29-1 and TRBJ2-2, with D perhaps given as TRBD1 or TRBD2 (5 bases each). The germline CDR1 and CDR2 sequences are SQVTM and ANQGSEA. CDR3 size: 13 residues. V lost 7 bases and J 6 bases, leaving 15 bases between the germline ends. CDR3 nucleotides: TGCAGCGCCGGGGCCACCCGCCCCGGGGAGCTGTTTTTT. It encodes CSAGATRPGELFF.

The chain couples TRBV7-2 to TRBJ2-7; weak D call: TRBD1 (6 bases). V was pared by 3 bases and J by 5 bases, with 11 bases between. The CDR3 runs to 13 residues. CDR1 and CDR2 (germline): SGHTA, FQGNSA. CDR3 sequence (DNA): TGTGCCAGCAGCTTCGCAGGGGCCCACGAGCAGTACTTC. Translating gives CASSFAGAHEQYF.

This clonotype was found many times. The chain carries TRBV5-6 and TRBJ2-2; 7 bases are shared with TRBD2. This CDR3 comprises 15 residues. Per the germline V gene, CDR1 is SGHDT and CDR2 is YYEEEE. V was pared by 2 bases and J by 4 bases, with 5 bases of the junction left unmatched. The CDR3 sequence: CASSLGAGVTGELFF. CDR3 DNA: TGTGCCAGCAGCTTAGGGGCGGGAGTCACCGGGGAGCTGTTTTTT.

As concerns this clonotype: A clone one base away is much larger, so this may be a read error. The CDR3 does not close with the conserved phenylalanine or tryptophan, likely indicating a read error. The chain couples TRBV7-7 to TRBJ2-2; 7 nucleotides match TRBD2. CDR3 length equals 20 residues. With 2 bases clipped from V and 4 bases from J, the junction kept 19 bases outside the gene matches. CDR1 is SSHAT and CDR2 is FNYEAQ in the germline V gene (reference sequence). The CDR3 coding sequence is TGTGCCAGCAGCTTAAGTTCAAGCGGGGTCCTTCATGCCACCACCGGGGAGCTGTTTTAT. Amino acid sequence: CASSLSSSGVLHATTGELFY.

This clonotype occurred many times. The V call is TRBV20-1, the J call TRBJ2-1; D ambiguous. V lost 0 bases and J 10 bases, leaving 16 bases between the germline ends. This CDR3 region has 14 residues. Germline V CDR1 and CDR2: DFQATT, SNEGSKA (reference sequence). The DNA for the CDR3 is TGCAGTGCTAGAGATCCCCTCTTTAGGGAAGAGCAGTTCTTC. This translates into CSARDPLFREEQFF.

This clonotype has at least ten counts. CDR3 DNA: TGTGCCAGCAGCTCCACTAGCGGGAGTAGGAGCGAGCAGTACTTC. Translated: CASSSTSGSRSEQYF. The chain carries TRBV7-2 and TRBJ2-7; 11 nucleotides match TRBD2. Germline V gene data show CDR1 as SGHTA and CDR2 as FQGNSA. The CDR3 is 15 amino acids. The J segment lost 6 bases and the V segment lost 4 bases, leaving 8 bases of the junction unmatched.

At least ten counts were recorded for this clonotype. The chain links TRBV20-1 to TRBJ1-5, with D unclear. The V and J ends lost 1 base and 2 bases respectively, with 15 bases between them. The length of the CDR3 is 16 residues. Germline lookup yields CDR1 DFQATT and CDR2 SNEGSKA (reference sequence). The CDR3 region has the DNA TGCAGTGCTAGAGGCCCCTCCTCGACTGGCAATCAGCCCCAGCATTTT. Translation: CSARGPSSTGNQPQHF.

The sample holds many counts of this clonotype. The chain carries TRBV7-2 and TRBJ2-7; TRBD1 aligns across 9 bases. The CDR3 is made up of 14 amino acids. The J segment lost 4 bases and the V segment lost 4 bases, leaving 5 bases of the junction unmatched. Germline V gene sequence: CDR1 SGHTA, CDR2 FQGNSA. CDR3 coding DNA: TGTGCCAGCAGCTCCGGGACAGGGTCGTACGAGCAGTACTTC. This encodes CASSSGTGSYEQYF.

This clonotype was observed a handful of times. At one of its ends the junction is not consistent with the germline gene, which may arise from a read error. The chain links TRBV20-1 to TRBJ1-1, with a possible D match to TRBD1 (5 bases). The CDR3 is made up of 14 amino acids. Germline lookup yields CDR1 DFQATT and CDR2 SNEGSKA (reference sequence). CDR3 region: CSARPGPAGTEVFF. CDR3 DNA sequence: TGCAGTGCCAGACCGGGCCCTGCGGGGACTGAAGTTTTCTTT.